This TCR beta chain was documented in a study of beta chain features in type 1 diabetes (dated by TCRdb to 2016 to 2018). The study in broad terms: Mean age, gender distribution, total cell number and subset yield were not different between patients and healthy donors. Across all samples, around 99 million sorted cells were examined, and cell number per subset correlated strongly with RNA yield. In the study, recently diagnosed type 1 diabetes patients and matched healthy donors were compared on the TCRB repertoires of their sorted circulating CD4+ T cell subsets. Naive and central memory subsets were obtained from all 30 or so donors, but regulatory and stem cell-like memory subsets were isolated from only 8 patients and roughly eight healthy donors.

The paper's findings and limits, for the study overall: Type 1 diabetes patients showed a moderate but significant shortening of TCRB CDR3 length in all four CD4+ subsets. Because the HLA sub-analyses included only small numbers of individuals, any influence of HLA type on TCRB rearrangement was left unresolved. Because cDNA was sequenced instead of genomic DNA, activated cells with high expression could be over-represented, although the groups did not differ in activation or CD3 levels. Patients with type 1 diabetes made fewer insertions and deleted more nucleotides at VDJ recombination sites, implying thymic rearrangement abnormalities. Shorter templates might be favored by PCR, yet because patient and control samples were amplified and corrected together, any such skew would affect both groups equally. Naive, central memory and regulatory TCRB repertoires appeared more similar among patients than among healthy donors.

The High Capacity cDNA Reverse Transcription Kit was used to reverse transcribe all of the isolated RNA, meaning that expressed TCRB transcripts were what got sequenced. Deep immunoSEQ sequencing was performed on naive, central memory and regulatory T cell samples, with an average of approximately 3.9 million total reads per sample. Sorted cells were lysed in RLT buffer and RNA was extracted with DNase-treated RNeasy Micro or Mini kits, depending on cell number. To prevent cross-contamination, each cell subset was processed individually, whereas patient and healthy donor samples were processed jointly. The immunoSEQ multiplex PCR was used to amplify TCRB sequences from cDNA, generating 87-bp fragments that spanned the CDR3 region. Sequencing of the amplicons was done on the Illumina HiSeq platform. The original methods were these. Synthetic template baselines were used to correct PCR bias computationally, reads within Hamming distance 2 were collapsed, and singletons that could not be merged were discarded. Reads were aligned to IMGT to assign V, D and J genes, CDR3 length, and insertions or deletions at six rearrangement sites. Within each subset, clonotype counts were normalized to sorted cell number, after which true diversity and Gini coefficients were computed with the tcR R package. Repertoire sharing was quantified using the overlap coefficient calculated on TCRB nucleotide sequences. As a proxy for the pre-selection repertoire, out-of-frame TCRB sequences from naive cells were analyzed. The table was pulled from immuneACCESS by TCRdb, which kept in-frame rearrangements only. Such tables lose some clones; where checked, under half of the loss comes from unresolved V genes, and the rest has no known cause. V, J and clone size reflect that table, while D and trimming were determined from the DNA. Within this sample are 900,000 or so clones, with 17% of them counted one time only. The ten largest clones take up roughly 0.025% of the sample.

The germline ends are 21 bases apart after V is trimmed by 2 bases and J by 4 bases. Including cysteine and phenylalanine, the CDR3 has 17 amino acids. Solely the CDR3 DNA is kept, with 51 bases framed from the first base. The germline V gene gives CDR1 as KGHSH and CDR2 as LQKENI. A remark on this clone: Its antigen is unknown. Within one base of it there is no much larger clone, and no base qualities were kept.

From each donor, a single peripheral blood sample of approximately 0.11 L on average was drawn into heparinised tubes. A BD FACSAria II was used to sort naive, central memory, regulatory and stem cell-like memory CD4+ T cells with a panel that included CD45RO, CCR7, CD25, CD127, CD95 and CD27. Purity was above 95% for every sorted population. PBMCs were isolated right away by Lymphoprep density gradient centrifugation and were stained directly, without culture. Samples were stained and sorted in pairs, with one healthy donor and one patient per experiment, so that batch effects were minimized. The sequencing sample was made of naive CD4+ T cells from blood. The cell subset or site label, as the study defines it: true naive CD4+ T cells. This receptor was taken from a young woman in good health. The sequence is built from TRBV18 and TRBJ2-7; TRBD2 is possibly the D segment (6 matching bases). The CDR3 region has the sequence CASSPYTLVEGGYEQYF. The DNA sequence is as follows: TGTGCCAGCTCACCATATACATTGGTGGAGGGAGGATACGAGCAGTACTTC.